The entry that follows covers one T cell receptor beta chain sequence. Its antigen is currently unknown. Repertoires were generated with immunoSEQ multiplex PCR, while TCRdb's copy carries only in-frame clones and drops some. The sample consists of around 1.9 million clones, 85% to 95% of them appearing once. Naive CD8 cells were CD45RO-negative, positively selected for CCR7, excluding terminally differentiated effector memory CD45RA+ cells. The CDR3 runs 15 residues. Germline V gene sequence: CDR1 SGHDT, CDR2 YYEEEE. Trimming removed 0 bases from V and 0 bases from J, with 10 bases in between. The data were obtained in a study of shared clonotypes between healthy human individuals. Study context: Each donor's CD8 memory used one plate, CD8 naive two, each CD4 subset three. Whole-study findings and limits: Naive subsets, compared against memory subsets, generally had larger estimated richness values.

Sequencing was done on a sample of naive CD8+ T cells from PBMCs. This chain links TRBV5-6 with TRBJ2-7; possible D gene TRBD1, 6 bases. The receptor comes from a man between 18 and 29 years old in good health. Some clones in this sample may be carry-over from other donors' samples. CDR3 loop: CASSLEGESSYEQYF. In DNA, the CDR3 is TGTGCCAGCAGCTTGGAGGGGGAAAGCTCCTACGAGCAGTACTTC.